The 32 T cell receptor beta chains given below trace back to one sample, sequenced in a study of CD8 T cells in ankylosing spondylitis. TCRdb fed the 5' RACE reads into MiXCR, producing one record per CDR3 protein. The sample records roughly 280,000 distinct CDR3 sequences, about 20% being singletons. The source material was blood, either unsorted or a sorted T cell fraction (not recorded which). Receptor source: a male donor with ankylosing spondylitis or in good health (not recorded which).

The rearrangement links TRBV6-1 to TRBJ1-5, with D possibly matching TRBD1 (6 bases). The CDR3 is 15 residues long. In germline, CDR1 is MNHNS, CDR2 SASEGT. V was shortened by 1 base and J by 7 bases, with 14 bases between the two germline ends. CDR3 amino acids: CASSEGMGGGQPQHF. CDR3 nucleotides: TGTGCCAGCAGTGAAGGGATGGGGGGCGGGCAGCCCCAGCATTTT.

Only a few counts were recorded for this clonotype. The chain couples TRBV2 to TRBJ2-5; D is perhaps TRBD1 (5 bases). The CDR3 length is 13 residues. V was clipped by 6 bases and J by 5 bases, with 13 bases between them. Germline lookup yields CDR1 SNHLY and CDR2 FYNNEI. For the CDR3, the DNA is TGTGCCAGCAGCACTTTTTGGGGCGAGACCCAGTACTTC. This encodes CASSTFWGETQYF.

J is TRBJ1-5 and V is TRBV10-3; D is perhaps TRBD1 (5 bases). V was clipped by 4 bases and J by 6 bases, with 13 bases between them. The CDR3 sequence is 14 residues long. CDR1 ENHRY and CDR2 SYGVKD come from the germline V gene. The CDR3 sequence: CAISGDALSQPQHF. CDR3 coding DNA: TGTGCCATCAGTGGGGACGCCCTAAGTCAGCCCCAGCATTTT.

As regards this clonotype: A much larger clonotype is one base distant, so this may be a read error. The chain's CDR3 is CCARDERGTISGNTIYF. For the CDR3, the DNA is TGCTGTGCTAGAGATGAGAGAGGGACCATCTCTGGAAACACCATATATTTT. The V and J genes are TRBV20-1 and TRBJ1-3, with TRBD1 as a possible D gene (5 bases). Germline assignment: CDR1 DFQATT and CDR2 SNEGSKA (reference sequence). This CDR3 spans 17 amino acids.

The chain links TRBV15 to TRBJ2-2; D gene ambiguous. CDR1 LNHNV and CDR2 YYDKDF come from the germline V gene (reference sequence). The CDR3 runs 13 residues. The V end was cut by 0 bases, the J end by 4 bases, with 3 bases between. CDR3 amino acids: CATSRDFTGELFF. CDR3 bases: TGTGCCACCAGCAGAGACTTCACCGGGGAGCTGTTTTTT.

In its sample, this clonotype was seen a few times. This sequence joins TRBV12-3 or TRBV12-4 and TRBJ2-5; 8 bases are a match to TRBD2. Unmatched junction bases numbered 8, after V lost 7 bases and J lost 4 bases. CDR3 size: 14 residues. CDR3: CASTESGGTETQYF. In DNA, the CDR3 is TGTGCCAGCACCGAATCGGGAGGGACAGAGACCCAGTACTTC.

This clonotype was picked up a small number of times. The chain has TRBV3-1 and TRBJ1-6; 7 bases match TRBD1. The V gene's germline CDR1 is LGHDT and CDR2 YNNKEL (reference sequence). V shed 10 bases, J shed 7 bases, and the junction held 4 bases outside the gene matches. This CDR3 is built from 12 residues. CDR3 in DNA: TGTGCCACCCGGGACAGAAATTCACCCCTCCACTTT. It yields the protein CATRDRNSPLHF.

The V and J genes are TRBV11-2 and TRBJ1-2; 8 nucleotides align to TRBD1. Germline trimming cut 3 bases from V and 2 bases from J; bases unmatched to any gene: 8. Germline-derived CDR1 and CDR2 are SGHAT and FQNNGV. The length of the CDR3 is 16 residues. The CDR3 spells CASSFNHRQGNYGYTF. In nucleotides, the CDR3 is TGTGCCAGCAGCTTTAACCACCGACAGGGGAACTATGGCTACACCTTC.

The rearrangement links TRBV29-1 to TRBJ1-2; possibly TRBD1 for D (6 bases). V was trimmed by 6 bases and J by 3 bases, leaving 11 bases between them. The length of the CDR3 is 12 residues. Germline V gene lookup returns CDR1 SQVTM and CDR2 ANQGSEA. CDR3 sequence reads: CSVQKGDYGYTF. In DNA, the CDR3 is TGCAGCGTACAAAAGGGGGACTATGGCTACACCTTC.

The J gene is TRBJ2-7, the V gene TRBV10-1; D possibly corresponds to TRBD2 (5 bases). The V end was cut by 4 bases, the J end by 4 bases, with 14 bases between. Germline CDR1 WNHNN, CDR2 SYGVQD (reference sequence). The CDR3 runs to 14 residues. The CDR3 reads CASSGGARVYEQYV. The CDR3 DNA reads TGCGCCAGCAGTGGGGGAGCTAGGGTGTACGAGCAGTACGTC.

This chain connects TRBV15 to TRBJ2-1; TRBD2 is a possible D gene (6 bases). Germline loops: CDR1 LNHNV, CDR2 YYDKDF (reference sequence). V lost 5 bases and J 2 bases, leaving 16 bases between the germline ends. The CDR3 is 16 amino acids. CDR3 region: CATSRIGTGTYNEQFF. CDR3 DNA: TGTGCCACCAGCCGGATCGGGACTGGGACCTACAATGAGCAGTTCTTC.

This clonotype was detected many times. V is TRBV29-1 and J is TRBJ2-2; maybe TRBD2 (6 bases). Germline CDR1 SQVTM, CDR2 ANQGSEA. The CDR3 contains 13 residues. V lost 7 bases to trimming and J lost 6 bases, with 15 bases between them. The CDR3, as DNA: TGCAGCGCAGATACGGGGGTCGCCGGGGAGCTGTTTTTT. It is translated as CSADTGVAGELFF.

The chain carries TRBV4-2 and TRBJ2-2; no reliable D call. The CDR3 runs 14 residues. The ends were cut back, 2 bases at V and 6 bases at J, with 10 bases in the middle. CDR1 and CDR2 from the germline V gene are LGHNA and YNFKEQ. CDR3 nucleotides: TGTGCCAGCAGCCAATTTGGGGATGCCGGGGAGCTGTTTTTT. This sequence encodes CASSQFGDAGELFF.

The rearrangement links TRBV20-1 to TRBJ1-1, with D possibly being TRBD1 (6 bases). CDR1 is DFQATT and CDR2 is SNEGSKA in the germline V gene (reference sequence). V shed 6 bases and J shed 4 bases, with 12 bases lying between them. This CDR3 is built from 12 residues. The CDR3 reads CSARRGGTEAFF. The CDR3 bases are TGCAGTGCCAGGAGGGGGGGCACTGAAGCTTTCTTT.

This clonotype has a handful of counts. This sequence joins TRBV5-1 and TRBJ2-2, with TRBD1 identical over 8 bases. The CDR3 is 14 residues long. Germline loops: CDR1 SGHRS, CDR2 YFSETQ. J gave up 1 base and V 10 bases, and 6 bases lay outside the gene matches. For the CDR3, the DNA is TGCGCCCATTTAGGACAGGGGAACACCGGGGAGCTGTTTTTT. Translation: CAHLGQGNTGELFF.

The chain is built from TRBV29-1 and TRBJ2-7; possible D gene TRBD1, 5 bases. Per germline, CDR1 SQVTM and CDR2 ANQGSEA. The germline V and J ends were trimmed by 4 bases and 6 bases, with 16 bases remaining between them. CDR3 size: 13 residues. CDR3 nucleotides: TGCAGCGTTGTTCTCCAGGGTCGGTCCGAGCAGTACGTC. This sequence encodes CSVVLQGRSEQYV.

V is TRBV27 and J is TRBJ1-6; no definite D call. In germline, CDR1 is MNHEY, CDR2 SMNVEV (reference sequence). There are 12 residues in the CDR3. Trimming took off 3 bases at V and 8 bases at J, with 5 bases between the two ends. The CDR3: CASSFLYSPLHF. The CDR3, as DNA: TGTGCCAGCAGTTTCCTGTATTCACCCCTCCACTTT.

V usage is TRBV5-6 and J usage is TRBJ2-1, with a possible D match to TRBD2 (6 bases). Germline V lookup: CDR1 SGHDT, CDR2 YYEEEE. This CDR3 has 16 residues. The V end was cut by 4 bases, the J end by 9 bases, with 23 bases between. CDR3 bases: TGTGCCAGCAGCGGAAATGGAGCGGGCCTAAGGGCTGAGCAGTTCTTC. Residues: CASSGNGAGLRAEQFF.

The chain employs TRBV18 and TRBJ2-7; TRBD2 aligns across 9 bases. CDR3 size: 15 residues. The germline V gene has CDR1 KGHSH and CDR2 LQKENI. The V gene end was trimmed by 4 bases and the J gene end by 6 bases; junction bases not matched to a gene: 10. In nucleotides, the CDR3 is TGTGCCAGCTCACGTGCGGGAGGGCCGGAAGGCGAGCAGTACGTC. Translation: CASSRAGGPEGEQYV.

The gene calls are TRBV4-2 and TRBJ2-4; 12 nucleotides align to TRBD2. CDR1 is LGHNA and CDR2 is YNFKEQ in the germline V gene. CDR3 length: 16 residues. V was pared by 1 base and J by 8 bases, with 6 bases of the junction left unmatched. Here the CDR3 reads CASSQGLAGGGDIQYF. CDR3 nucleotides: TGTGCCAGCAGCCAAGGGCTAGCGGGAGGGGGAGACATTCAGTACTTC.

The chain recombines TRBV27 with TRBJ2-1, with D possibly TRBD1 on 5 matching bases. Germline CDR1 reads MNHEY; CDR2 reads SMNVEV (reference sequence). The CDR3 extends over 14 amino acids. Trimming pared 5 bases from V and 5 bases from J, leaving 13 bases between. The CDR3 reads CASSRSQEHNEQFF. DNA for the CDR3: TGTGCCAGCAGTCGATCACAGGAGCACAATGAGCAGTTCTTC.

This clonotype came up a few times. The chain joins TRBV2 to TRBJ2-7, with 7 bases matching TRBD2. The junction had 6 bases not matched to a gene; V was cut back by 4 bases and J by 3 bases. CDR1 and CDR2 (germline): SNHLY, FYNNEI. CDR3 size: 14 residues. CDR3 region: CASSVGGMSYEQYV. The CDR3 bases are TGTGCCAGCAGTGTGGGAGGGATGAGCTACGAGCAGTACGTC.

This clonotype was seen many times. The J gene is TRBJ2-1, the V gene TRBV12-3 or TRBV12-4; D is possibly TRBD1 (5 bases). V lost 2 bases and J 6 bases, leaving 8 bases between the germline ends. The CDR3 length is 13 residues. CDR3 nucleotides: TGTGCCAGCAGTTTAAGGGGCGGCAATGAGCAGTTCTTC. Translating it yields CASSLRGGNEQFF.

The chain is built from TRBV5-1 and TRBJ1-6; 7 bases align to TRBD1. V was pared by 3 bases and J by 8 bases, with 2 bases of the junction left unmatched. The germline V gene encodes CDR1 SGHRS and CDR2 YFSETQ. The CDR3 is made up of 13 amino acids. CDR3 bases: TGCGCCAGCAGCTCTGGGACAGATTCACCCCTCCACTTT. The encoded protein is CASSSGTDSPLHF.

The chain joins TRBV20-1 to TRBJ1-6; a weak D match, TRBD1 (5 bases). The CDR3 totals 14 residues. CDR1 and CDR2 from the germline V gene are DFQATT and SNEGSKA (reference sequence). Trimming left V 1 base short and J 7 bases short, with 11 bases between. This CDR3 is CSARVGGTNSPLHF. The CDR3 bases are TGCAGTGCTAGAGTGGGGGGTACCAATTCACCCCTCCACTTT.

The CDR3 DNA follows: TGTGCCAGCAGCTTGTGGGACAAGAACACTGAAGCTTTCTTT. Translation: CASSLWDKNTEAFF. The J gene is TRBJ1-1, the V gene TRBV5-5; TRBD1 might be the D (6 bases). CDR3 length: 14 residues. Germline lookup yields CDR1 SGHKS and CDR2 YYEKEE (reference sequence). Trimming stripped 1 base from V and 1 base from J, with 8 bases between.

The chain joins TRBV5-1 to TRBJ1-5; 7 bases are a match to TRBD1. The CDR3 contains 13 residues. V lost 7 bases and J lost 7; bases outside the gene matches: 8. CDR1 and CDR2 from the germline V gene are SGHRS and YFSETQ. The CDR3: CASAWTGGQPQHF. CDR3 nucleotide sequence: TGCGCCAGCGCCTGGACAGGTGGGCAGCCCCAGCATTTT.

This clonotype was picked up a small number of times. The V call is TRBV5-1, the J call TRBJ2-6; no firm D call. Germline V gene lookup returns CDR1 SGHRS and CDR2 YFSETQ. The CDR3 loop spans 14 amino acids. The V and J ends lost 3 bases and 0 bases respectively, with 4 bases between them. The CDR3, as DNA: TGCGCCAGCAGCTGGAGCTCTGGGGCCAACGTCCTGACTTTC. This encodes CASSWSSGANVLTF.

Only a few counts were recorded for this clonotype. The chain has TRBV27 and TRBJ1-1; weak D call: TRBD1 (5 bases). Deletions cut 0 bases from V and 1 base from J, with 9 bases between. This CDR3 is built from 15 residues. Germline V gene data show CDR1 as MNHEY and CDR2 as SMNVEV (reference sequence). The CDR3 coding sequence is TGTGCCAGCAGTTTATCGTGGGGGACGAACACTGAAGCTTTCTTT. It specifies CASSLSWGTNTEAFF.

This clonotype was observed a few times. V gene TRBV5-6 combines with J gene TRBJ1-1; D remains ambiguous. The V end lost 0 bases, the J end lost 8 bases, and 14 bases lay between the germline ends. The CDR3 covers 14 residues. Germline CDR1 SGHDT, CDR2 YYEEEE. The CDR3 protein is CASSLVSGKPEAFF. CDR3 in DNA: TGTGCCAGCAGCTTGGTCTCCGGGAAGCCCGAAGCTTTCTTT.

This clonotype was observed a handful of times. The J gene is TRBJ1-1, the V gene TRBV4-2, with a tentative D call TRBD1 (6 bases). Germline V lookup: CDR1 LGHNA, CDR2 YNFKEQ. There are 16 residues in the CDR3. Trimming removed 1 base from V and 1 base from J, with 13 bases in between. CDR3 sequence: CASSQARGRGNTEAFF. CDR3 sequence (DNA): TGTGCCAGCAGCCAAGCCAGGGGTAGGGGGAACACTGAAGCTTTCTTT.

V usage is TRBV5-1 and J usage is TRBJ2-5; D remains unclear. Germline V gene sequence: CDR1 SGHRS, CDR2 YFSETQ. This CDR3 has 12 residues. V lost 6 bases and J lost 2, with 8 bases in between. In nucleotides, the CDR3 is TGCGCCAGCATGGGAAGTCAAGAGACCCAGTACTTC. Translated, it gives CASMGSQETQYF.